This T cell receptor beta chain was profiled in a study of T cell repertoires in cytomegalovirus infection. Whole-study context: The public TCR beta signatures pointed to both CMV infection and matching HLA type.

V lost 5 bases and J 3 bases, leaving 6 bases between the germline ends. The CDR3 spans 11 residues. The germline gives CDR1 SGHKS, CDR2 YYEKEE (reference sequence). TCRdb itself ran the reads through MiXCR, one entry per CDR3 protein. Of approximately 120,000 distinct CDR3 sequences detected, roughly a third appear once; the ten largest clones hold roughly 58%. This clonotype was detected ten times or more. Its antigen remains unidentified. V usage is TRBV5-5 and J usage is TRBJ2-7; D is unresolved. The source was CD8+ T cells from cultured PBMCs, collected from culture after CMV antigen stimulation. This sequence originates from a human donor in good health (CMV status not recorded). Some clones in this sample may be carry-over from other donors' samples. CDR3 loop: CASSFDYEQYF. CDR3 in DNA: TGTGCCAGCAGTTTTGACTACGAGCAGTACTTC. The full variable domain, in which reference TRBV5-5 and TRBJ2-7 provide the parts outside the CDR3, is DAGVTQSPTHLIKTRGQQVTLRCSPISGHKSVSWYQQVLGQGPQFIFQYYEKEERGRGNFPDRFSARQFPNYSSELNVNALLLGDSALYLCASSFDYEQYFGPGTRLTVT.